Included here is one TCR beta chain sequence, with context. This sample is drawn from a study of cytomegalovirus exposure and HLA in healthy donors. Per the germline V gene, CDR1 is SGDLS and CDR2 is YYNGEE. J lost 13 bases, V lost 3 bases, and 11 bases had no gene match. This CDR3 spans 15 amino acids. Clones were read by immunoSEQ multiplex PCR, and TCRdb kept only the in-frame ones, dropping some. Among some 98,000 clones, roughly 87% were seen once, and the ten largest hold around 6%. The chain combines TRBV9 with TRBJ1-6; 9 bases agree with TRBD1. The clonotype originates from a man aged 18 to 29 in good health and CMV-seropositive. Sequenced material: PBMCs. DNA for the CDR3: TGTGCCAGCAGCGCCTCGACAGGGGGGGGGTTGCCCCTCCACTTT. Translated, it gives CASSASTGGGLPLHF.